The 21 T cell receptor beta chains reported below all come from one sample, sequenced in a study of cytomegalovirus exposure and HLA in healthy donors. 60 Vbeta and 13 Jbeta primers were used in PCR. Profiled with immunoSEQ multiplex PCR; TCRdb holds only in-frame clones, not every one. The sample has about 130,000 clones, around three quarters seen once. The sample was PBMCs. The source is a female donor in good health and CMV-seronegative.

The chain combines TRBV18 with TRBJ1-3; D remains unclear. CDR1 and CDR2 from the germline V gene are KGHSH and LQKENI. Deletions cut 2 bases from V and 4 bases from J, with 9 bases between. CDR3 length equals 14 residues. The CDR3 protein is CASSPSVTGNTIYF. Here the CDR3 DNA reads TGTGCCAGCTCACCATCCGTCACAGGAAACACCATATATTTT.

The gene calls are TRBV4-2 and TRBJ2-3; 9 positions agree with TRBD2. Germline CDR1 reads LGHNA; CDR2 reads YNFKEQ. The CDR3 consists of 18 residues. The junction had 11 bases not matched to a gene; V was cut back by 0 bases and J by 4 bases. The CDR3 is CASSQDRSGRGRADTQYF. DNA for the CDR3: TGTGCCAGCAGCCAAGATCGGAGTGGGCGCGGGAGGGCAGATACGCAGTATTTT.

The chain couples TRBV7-6 to TRBJ1-6, with D unclear. The CDR3 is 13 amino acids. The V and J ends lost 6 bases and 10 bases respectively, with 13 bases between them. Germline V gene sequence: CDR1 SGHVS, CDR2 FNYEAQ. For the CDR3, the DNA is TGTGCCAGCAGTTATTCGGCCGGGTCACCCCTCCACTTT. This codes for CASSYSAGSPLHF.

The rearrangement links TRBV4-2 to TRBJ2-3; TRBD2 might be the D (6 bases). The CDR3 has 16 residues. The germline V gene has CDR1 LGHNA and CDR2 YNFKEQ. Between the trimmed V and J ends, which lost 5 bases and 3 bases, there was a span of 18 bases. This CDR3 reads CASSAGPGLITDTQYF. The CDR3 DNA follows: TGTGCCAGCAGCGCAGGGCCGGGACTTATAACAGATACGCAGTATTTT.

This sequence joins TRBV5-4 and TRBJ1-6; D may be TRBD1 (6 bases). This CDR3 region has 16 residues. The V end lost 4 bases, the J end lost 2 bases, and 13 bases lay between the germline ends. Germline CDR1 and CDR2: SGHNT and YYREEE (reference sequence). CDR3 residues: CASSALQGTYNSPLHF. The CDR3 DNA sequence: TGTGCCAGCAGCGCCTTACAGGGAACCTATAATTCACCCCTCCACTTT.

The V and J genes are TRBV2 and TRBJ2-3; 8 bases fit TRBD2. The CDR3 contains 14 residues. The V gene end was trimmed by 7 bases and the J gene end by 1 base; junction bases not matched to a gene: 4. Germline V gene sequence: CDR1 SNHLY, CDR2 FYNNEI. This chain's CDR3 is CASTGGGGTDTQYF. CDR3 coding DNA: TGTGCCAGCACGGGAGGGGGGGGCACAGATACGCAGTATTTT.

The V and J genes are TRBV7-6 and TRBJ2-7; 9 bases match TRBD2. This CDR3 comprises 16 residues. Germline V gene data show CDR1 as SGHVS and CDR2 as FNYEAQ. After removal of 2 bases from V and 5 bases from J, the junction contained 10 bases not matched to a gene. The CDR3 nucleotides read TGTGCCAGCAGCTTAAGCCCAGCGGGGGGAATCGACGAGCAGTACTTC. As protein: CASSLSPAGGIDEQYF.

This clone has only a few counts. This chain links TRBV9 with TRBJ1-2; TRBD1 agrees at 11 bases. The germline V gene has CDR1 SGDLS and CDR2 YYNGEE. The ends lost 3 bases at V and 8 bases at J; junction bases unmatched: 6. The CDR3 consists of 14 residues. CDR3 in DNA: TGTGCCAGCAGCGAAAGGGACAGGGGGGGAGGCTACACCTTC. Translation: CASSERDRGGGYTF.

This clone was recorded a few times. V gene TRBV7-9 combines with J gene TRBJ2-7; D is unclear. This CDR3 has 12 residues. Germline V lookup: CDR1 SEHNR, CDR2 FQNEAQ (reference sequence). V lost 5 bases, J lost 5 bases, and 10 bases lay in between. The CDR3 sequence: CASSPPRDEQYF. In DNA form, the CDR3 reads TGTGCCAGCAGCCCCCCCCGGGACGAGCAGTACTTC.

The V gene is TRBV4-1, the J gene TRBJ1-5; 7 nucleotides agree with TRBD1. Looked up from germline, CDR1 is MGHRA and CDR2 is YSYEKL. The junction had 3 bases not matched to a gene; V was cut back by 2 bases and J by 5 bases. The CDR3 has 14 amino acids. The CDR3 nucleotides are TGCGCCAGCAGCCAAACAGGGGATGATCAGCCCCAGCATTTT. It codes for CASSQTGDDQPQHF.

The genes are TRBV6-1 and TRBJ2-3; 7 nucleotides align to TRBD1. The CDR3 is 14 amino acids. With 5 bases clipped from V and 1 base from J, the junction kept 3 bases outside the gene matches. Germline V CDR1 and CDR2: MNHNS, SASEGT. CDR3 amino acids: CASSPTGGTDTQYF. DNA for the CDR3: TGTGCCAGCAGTCCAACAGGGGGCACAGATACGCAGTATTTT.

V gene TRBV11-1 combines with J gene TRBJ2-1, with 9 bases identical to TRBD2. Germline CDR1 SGHAT, CDR2 FQDESV (reference sequence). The CDR3 length is 15 residues. V lost 4 bases, J lost 5 bases, and 6 bases stayed unmatched. This CDR3 is CASSWSGGPNNEQFF. The DNA of the CDR3 is TGTGCCAGCAGCTGGAGCGGGGGGCCGAACAATGAGCAGTTCTTC.

This clone came up a few times. The chain links TRBV5-1 to TRBJ2-3; the match to TRBD1 covers 7 bases. The CDR3 runs 15 residues. Losses at the gene ends were 8 bases for V and 0 bases for J; bases not matched to a gene: 9. CDR1 is SGHRS, CDR2 YFSETQ, per germline. This chain's CDR3 is CASRDSPTSTDTQYF. The CDR3 nucleotides read TGCGCCAGTAGGGACAGCCCAACTAGCACAGATACGCAGTATTTT.

This clone was counted a few times. The V call is TRBV15, the J call TRBJ1-6; possible D gene TRBD1, 5 bases. The V gene's germline CDR1 is LNHNV and CDR2 YYDKDF (reference sequence). The V end was cut by 8 bases, the J end by 6 bases, with 8 bases between. The CDR3 is 12 amino acids. The CDR3, as DNA: TGTGCCACCCGCCAGGGTAATTCACCCCTCCACTTT. Its translation is CATRQGNSPLHF.

The V and J genes are TRBV6-5 and TRBJ1-5, with TRBD1 as a possible D gene (5 bases). Germline CDR1 reads MNHEY; CDR2 reads SVGAGI. The germline V and J ends were trimmed by 2 bases and 5 bases, with 10 bases remaining between them. CDR3 length: 14 residues. CDR3 protein: CASSYLQGYQPQHF. DNA for the CDR3: TGTGCCAGCAGTTACCTCCAGGGATATCAGCCCCAGCATTTT.

This clone was counted a few times. The chain has TRBV7-2 and TRBJ2-5; 9 bases are shared with TRBD1. Germline V lookup: CDR1 SGHTA, CDR2 FQGNSA. With 0 bases clipped from V and 5 bases from J, the junction kept 4 bases outside the gene matches. There are 15 residues in the CDR3. The CDR3: CASSLADRGGETQYF. In nucleotides, the CDR3 is TGTGCCAGCAGCTTAGCGGACAGGGGCGGGGAGACCCAGTACTTC.

Regarding this clone: The DNA is left out, because the CDR3 cannot be placed on it with certainty; the CDR3 is given as TCRdb lists it. The chain joins TRBV11-3 to TRBJ2-1; the D call of TRBD1 is as the table states it, not checked on the DNA. Germline loops: CDR1 SGHNT, CDR2 YENEEA. The CDR3 contains 16 residues when both ends are counted. The chain's CDR3 is CASSSVGAGSYNEQLF.

This clone was recorded once. The chain couples TRBV25-1 to TRBJ2-1; a weak D match, TRBD2 (5 bases). Germline V gene data show CDR1 as MGHDK and CDR2 as SYGVNS. V was trimmed by 7 bases and J by 6 bases, leaving 16 bases between them. The CDR3 is 14 amino acids. CDR3 loop: CASISSWSRNEQFF. CDR3 DNA: TGTGCCAGCATTTCTAGCTGGTCACGCAATGAGCAGTTCTTC.

This chain joins TRBV18 and TRBJ1-5; no clear D. Germline loops: CDR1 KGHSH, CDR2 LQKENI. The CDR3 has 13 residues. Trimming took off 3 bases at V and 5 bases at J, with 8 bases between the two ends. CDR3 loop: CASSPYGDQPQHF. DNA of the CDR3: TGTGCCAGCTCACCGTACGGGGATCAGCCCCAGCATTTT.

This clone has only a few counts. The rearrangement links TRBV28 to TRBJ1-5; D is possibly TRBD1 (5 bases). Trimming cost V 2 bases and J 7 bases, with 15 bases left between them. CDR3 length equals 15 residues. The V gene's germline CDR1 is MDHEN and CDR2 SYDVKM. CDR3 region: CASSLGGARSQPQHF. For the CDR3, the DNA is TGTGCCAGCAGTTTAGGCGGGGCTCGAAGCCAGCCCCAGCATTTT.

The chain carries TRBV5-1 and TRBJ2-7; TRBD1 aligns across 7 bases. In germline, CDR1 is SGHRS, CDR2 YFSETQ. J gave up 2 bases and V 0 bases, and 5 bases lay outside the gene matches. The length of the CDR3 is 15 residues. CDR3 bases: TGCGCCAGCAGCTTGGGTGGGACAGCTACCTACGAGCAGTACTTC. Translation gives CASSLGGTATYEQYF.